This is a list of T cell receptor beta chains from one sample in a study of blood T cell repertoires in COVID-19. Assay: immunoSEQ multiplex PCR; the TCRdb copy retains only in-frame clones and omits some. The table lists 200,000 to 300,000 clones, roughly 88% of them singletons, with 2.5% in the top ten. Sequencing was performed on PBMCs or T cells enriched from blood (not recorded which). The source is a woman between 35 and 50 years old with acute COVID-19. CDR3s include the opening cysteine and the closing phenylalanine or tryptophan. A D gene is named only where the DNA matches it firmly. Only some rows state a clone size, as once, few, many or a class for expanded clones.

TRBV30	once	TRBD1	TRBJ1-4	TGTGCCTGGACCGGACAGGGGATGGAAAAACTGTTTTTT	CAWTGQGMEKLFF
TRBV19	NA	TRBD1	TRBJ1-6	TGTGCCAGTAGTGTAGGGACAGGCTCTGATTCACCCCTCCACTTT	CASSVGTGSDSPLHF
TRBV7-9	NA	TRBD1	TRBJ2-1	TGTGCCAGCAGCTTTGAGACAGGGGACAATGAGCAGTTCTTC	CASSFETGDNEQFF
TRBV3-1/TRBV3-2	NA	TRBD1	TRBJ2-7	TGTGCCAGCAGCCTCCGGGACAGGGGGTACGAGCAGTACTTC	CASSLRDRGYEQYF
TRBV11-3	NA	TRBD2	TRBJ2-3	TGTGCCAGCAGCTCCCGTCCTAGCGGTAGCAGCACAGATACGCAGTATTTT	CASSSRPSGSSTDTQYF
TRBV7-2	NA	NA	TRBJ2-7	TGTGCCAGCAGCTTAGCTACCTACGAGCAGTACTTC	CASSLATYEQYF
TRBV27	NA	NA	TRBJ1-2	TGTGCCAGCAGGAAGAGCCTTACAGGAAGAATCACCTATGGCTACACCTTC	CASRKSLTGRITYGYTF
TRBV2	NA	NA	TRBJ1-5	TGTGCCAGCGGAAACAGGGATAGCAATCAGCCCCAGCATTTT	CASGNRDSNQPQHF
TRBV18	NA	NA	TRBJ1-3	TGTGCCAGCTCACCTCTTTCCCAGACGGGCTCTGGAAACACCATATATTTT	CASSPLSQTGSGNTIYF
TRBV4-3	once	NA	TRBJ2-7	TGCGCCAGCAGCCAAGGGGGGGGCGGAACCTACGAGCAGTACTTC	CASSQGGGGTYEQYF
TRBV6-5	once	TRBD1	TRBJ2-1	TGTGCCAGCAGTTACCCACAGGGGGATGAGCAGTTCTTC	CASSYPQGDEQFF
TRBV7-2	NA	NA	TRBJ1-1	TGTGCCAGCGGTCCAGTACAGAACACTGAAGCTTTCTTT	CASGPVQNTEAFF
TRBV29-1	once	NA	TRBJ2-1	TGCAGCGTTGGAGTGAGTTCCTACAATGAGCAGTTCTTC	CSVGVSSYNEQFF
TRBV19	NA	NA	TRBJ2-5	TGTGCCAGTAGTAGGGTGAGGCAGATCCAGTACTTC	CASSRVRQIQYF
TRBV9	once	NA	TRBJ1-6	TGTGCCAGCAGCGTAGCTTCCAATTCACCCCTCCACTTT	CASSVASNSPLHF
TRBV6-1	NA	NA	TRBJ2-3	TGTGCCAGCAGTGACCCGGGGAATACGCAGTATTTT	CASSDPGNTQYF
TRBV5-1	NA	TRBD1	TRBJ2-5	TGCGCCAGCAGCTCGGACAGGGGGCTAGGGGAGACCCAGTACTTC	CASSSDRGLGETQYF
TRBV7-9	NA	TRBD1	TRBJ1-3	TGTGCCAGCAGCGATTACGGGACAGGGGGTAGGAACACCATATATTTT	CASSDYGTGGRNTIYF
TRBV6-5	NA	NA	TRBJ1-2	TGTGCCAGCACCGACCTTGCAAGGGGAGGCTACACCTTC	CASTDLARGGYTF
TRBV19	NA	TRBD1	TRBJ1-5	TGTGCCAGTAGTATGACAGGGCTTCGAGATCAGCCCCAGCATTTT	CASSMTGLRDQPQHF
TRBV27	once	NA	TRBJ1-6	TGTGCCAGCAGTTTACGCAGTTCAAAAGATGGCAATTCACCCCTCCACTTT	CASSLRSSKDGNSPLHF
TRBV6-5	NA	NA	TRBJ1-3	TGTGCCAGCCAGGGGAGCTCTGGAAACACCATATATTTT	CASQGSSGNTIYF
TRBV7-2	NA	TRBD2	TRBJ2-3	TGTGCCAGCAGCTTAGAGGCTAGCGGGGCAGATACGCAGTATTTT	CASSLEASGADTQYF
TRBV4-3	once	NA	TRBJ2-1	TGCGCCAGCAGCCCCAGGGCGAACGGGGGTCCGGGGGAGCAGTTCTTC	CASSPRANGGPGEQFF
TRBV2	NA	NA	TRBJ1-5	TGTGCCAGCAAAAGAGATAGCAATCAGCCCCAGCATTTT	CASKRDSNQPQHF
TRBV19	NA	TRBD1	TRBJ2-3	TGTGCCAGTAAATCCGGGACAGGGGGAACCAGCACAGATACGCAGTATTTT	CASKSGTGGTSTDTQYF
TRBV28	NA	TRBD1	TRBJ2-6	TGTGCCAGCAGTTCAACAGGGGCAGGGGCCAACGTCCTGACTTTC	CASSSTGAGANVLTF
TRBV7-9	NA	TRBD1	TRBJ2-1	TGTGCCAGCAGCGAACAGGGGCAGTGGAATAATGAGCAGTTCTTC	CASSEQGQWNNEQFF
TRBV4-3	NA	TRBD1	TRBJ1-4	TGCGCCAGCAGCAGCCGGACAGGGATTGGTGAAAAACTGTTTTTT	CASSSRTGIGEKLFF
TRBV5-1	NA	TRBD1	TRBJ2-5	TGCGCCAGCAGCCTCGGGACAGTCCAAGAGACCCAGTACTTC	CASSLGTVQETQYF
TRBV9	once	NA	TRBJ1-4	TGTGCCAGCAGCGTAGGAGGAGGGTTGTTCGAAAAACTGTTTTTT	CASSVGGGLFEKLFF
TRBV18	NA	NA	TRBJ1-1	TGTGCCAGCTCACAACAGGGCCCACGGACTGAAGCTTTCTTT	CASSQQGPRTEAFF
TRBV3-1/TRBV3-2	NA	TRBD1	TRBJ1-1	TGTGCCAGCAGCCCCGAACAGGGGCTTTCCTCCACTGAAGCTTTCTTT	CASSPEQGLSSTEAFF
TRBV5-4	once	NA	TRBJ1-1	TGTGCCAGCAGCGCGGGAAGCACTGAAGCTTTCTTT	CASSAGSTEAFF
TRBV6-5	NA	NA	TRBJ1-2	TGTGCCAGCAGTCTAAAGGAACGGGACTATGGCTACACCTTC	CASSLKERDYGYTF
TRBV3-1/TRBV3-2	NA	NA	TRBJ2-1	TGTGCCAGCAGCCAAGGGAGTAGCTCCTACAATGAGCAGTTCTTC	CASSQGSSSYNEQFF
TRBV19	NA	NA	TRBJ1-5	TGTGCCAGTAGTATCATACAGGGCAATCAGCCCCAGCATTTT	CASSIIQGNQPQHF
TRBV19	NA	NA	TRBJ1-1	TGTGCCAGTAGTAAGCGAGGTCTGGACACTGAAGCTTTCTTT	CASSKRGLDTEAFF
TRBV2	few	NA	TRBJ1-1	TGTGCCAGCAGGGCCCAGGGTGCTGAAGCTTTCTTT	CASRAQGAEAFF
TRBV9	NA	NA	TRBJ1-1	TGTGCCAGCAGCGTAGCTCCCCAGGGTCCGTCCACTGAAGCTTTCTTT	CASSVAPQGPSTEAFF
TRBV5-1	NA	NA	TRBJ2-3	TGCGCCAGCAGCTTGTTTCCCTTAGGGGGAGATACGCAGTATTTT	CASSLFPLGGDTQYF
TRBV5-6	once	TRBD2	TRBJ2-2	TGTGCCAGCAGCTCAGCGGGGGGGCTACCCGGGGAGCTGTTTTTT	CASSSAGGLPGELFF
TRBV10-3	NA	NA	TRBJ2-7	TGTGCCATCAGCCTAGCGACCCACTACGAGCAGTACTTC	CAISLATHYEQYF
TRBV5-4	NA	NA	TRBJ2-3	TGTGCCAGCAGCTTGGCCCCGGCCGGGGATACGCAGTATTTT	CASSLAPAGDTQYF
TRBV27	once	NA	TRBJ1-2	TGTGCCAGCAGTTTAGGAGGGGATGGTGGCTACACCTTC	CASSLGGDGGYTF
TRBV5-1	NA	TRBD1	TRBJ1-1	TGCGCCAGTCGCCCGGGACAGAGGAACACTGAAGCTTTCTTT	CASRPGQRNTEAFF